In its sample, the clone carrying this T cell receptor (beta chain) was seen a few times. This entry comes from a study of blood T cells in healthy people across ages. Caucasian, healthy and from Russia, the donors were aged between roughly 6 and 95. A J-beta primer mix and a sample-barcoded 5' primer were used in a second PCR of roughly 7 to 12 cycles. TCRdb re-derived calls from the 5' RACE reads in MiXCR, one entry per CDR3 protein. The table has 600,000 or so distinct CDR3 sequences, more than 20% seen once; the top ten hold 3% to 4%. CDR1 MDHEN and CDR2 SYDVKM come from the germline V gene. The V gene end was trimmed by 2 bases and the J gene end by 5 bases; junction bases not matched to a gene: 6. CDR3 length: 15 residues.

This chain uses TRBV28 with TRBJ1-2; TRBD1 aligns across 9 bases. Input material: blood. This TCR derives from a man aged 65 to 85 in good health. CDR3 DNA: TGTGCCAGCAGTTTAGGTCGGGGACAGGGTTATGGCTACACCTTC. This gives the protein CASSLGRGQGYGYTF.